This TCR beta chain was identified in a study of T cells expressing NK-cell markers. Of note for this clonotype: Antigen specificity is unknown.

TCRdb reprocessed the 5' RACE reads; each CDR3 protein has one entry and no DNA is given. The listing contains some 340,000 distinct CDR3 sequences. Overall study findings and caveats: The share of CD8+ T cells held by dominant NKG2C+ clonotypes was about 1.0-8% in about six donors.

Sequencing was performed on blood T cells: a sorted CD56 or NKG2C T cell subset, CD4+ or CD8+ T cells, or bulk PBMC T cells (not recorded which). This sequence originates from a man aged 18 to 69 in good health.

This CDR3 is CASSQYERSTDTQYF. This chain uses TRBV14 with TRBJ2-3. CDR3 size: 15 residues. Germline V gene lookup returns CDR1 SGHDN and CDR2 FVKESK.